The clone carrying this T cell receptor beta chain showed up many times. Its antigen remains unidentified. This entry comes from a study of tumor and adjacent non-tumor tissue in lung cancer. Study in general: There were some 12 adenocarcinoma, a couple of squamous cell carcinoma and 1 small cell lung cancer cases.

No cell sorting was done before RNA was extracted from the tissue. This non-tumor lung sample came from over 3 cm beyond the tumor edge. Germline CDR1 PRHDT, CDR2 FYEKMQ (reference sequence). The CDR3 consists of 16 residues. Trimming cost V 8 bases and J 1 base; bases outside gene matches: 8. The library came from three nested PCR rounds adapted from ARM-PCR protocols. Using its own MiXCR run on the multiplex PCR reads, TCRdb lists one record per CDR3 protein. Of 40,000 to 55,000 distinct CDR3 sequences in the sample, around three quarters were seen once. Study-wide points: Top 100 clones took a larger repertoire share in normal lung.

The chain is built from TRBV13 and TRBJ2-2, with 9 bases lining up with TRBD1. The clonotype comes from a woman aged 55-70 years with non-small cell lung cancer. Sequences were obtained from distant non-tumor lung tissue. The CDR3 is CASLDRGKVNTGELFF. The CDR3 DNA reads TGTGCCAGCCTGGACAGGGGAAAGGTGAACACCGGGGAGCTGTTTTTT.